This T cell receptor beta chain was recovered during a study of control samples from healthy donors and cancer patients. The CDR3 spans 14 residues. After removal of 10 bases from V and 0 bases from J, the junction contained 7 bases not matched to a gene. From germline, CDR1 is SNHLY and CDR2 FYNNEI. In this sample, this clone turned up a few times. TCRdb's table, derived via immunoSEQ multiplex PCR, lists solely in-frame clones and lacks some. The sample includes about 46,000 clones, about nine tenths seen only once; the top ten take almost 40%. The specimen sequenced was PBMCs. V gene TRBV2 combines with J gene TRBJ1-2; 8 bases match TRBD1. The source of this sequence is a man aged 45 to 65 with head and neck cancer. In nucleotides, the CDR3 is TGTGCCACCAGGACAGGGCAAGCTAACTATGGCTACACCTTC. It codes for CATRTGQANYGYTF.